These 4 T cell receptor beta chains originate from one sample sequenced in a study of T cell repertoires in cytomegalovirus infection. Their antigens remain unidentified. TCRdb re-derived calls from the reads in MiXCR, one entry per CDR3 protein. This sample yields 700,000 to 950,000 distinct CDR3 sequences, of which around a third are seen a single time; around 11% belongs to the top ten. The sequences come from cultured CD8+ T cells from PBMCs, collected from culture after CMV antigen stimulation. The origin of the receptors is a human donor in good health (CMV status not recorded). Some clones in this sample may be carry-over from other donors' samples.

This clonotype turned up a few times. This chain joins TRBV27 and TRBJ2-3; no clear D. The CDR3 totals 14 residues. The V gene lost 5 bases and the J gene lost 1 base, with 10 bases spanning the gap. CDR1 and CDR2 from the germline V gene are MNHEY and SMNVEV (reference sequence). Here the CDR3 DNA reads TGTGCCAGCAGTAGCCTACGAGGCACAGATACGCAGTATTTT. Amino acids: CASSSLRGTDTQYF.

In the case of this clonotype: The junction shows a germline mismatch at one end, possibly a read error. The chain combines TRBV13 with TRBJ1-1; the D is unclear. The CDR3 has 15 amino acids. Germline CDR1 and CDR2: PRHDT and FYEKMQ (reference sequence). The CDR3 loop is CASSLGGRMKTEAFF. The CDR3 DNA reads TGTGCCAGCAGCTTGGGCGGACGTATGAAAACTGAAGCTTTCTTT.

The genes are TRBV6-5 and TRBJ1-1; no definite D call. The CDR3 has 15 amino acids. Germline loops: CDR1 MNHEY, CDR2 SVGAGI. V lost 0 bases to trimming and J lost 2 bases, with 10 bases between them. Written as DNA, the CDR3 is TGTGCCAGCAGTTACTCCACCGGAGCTAACACTGAAGCTTTCTTT. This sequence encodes CASSYSTGANTEAFF.

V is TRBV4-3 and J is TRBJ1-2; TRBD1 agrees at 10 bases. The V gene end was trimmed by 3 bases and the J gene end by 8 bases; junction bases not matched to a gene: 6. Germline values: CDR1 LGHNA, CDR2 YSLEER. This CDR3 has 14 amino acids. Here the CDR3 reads CASSHGTGVLGYTF. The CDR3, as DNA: TGCGCCAGCAGCCACGGGACAGGGGTCTTGGGCTACACCTTC.